A selection of T cell receptor beta chains follows, all from one sample in a study of blood T cells in healthy people across ages. Each CDR3 protein is one row after TCRdb ran MiXCR on the 5' RACE reads. Of 600,000 or so distinct CDR3 sequences in the sample, about 30% were seen once. Sequencing was done on a sample of blood. The receptor set was obtained from a woman at least 80 years old in good health. CDR3s include the opening cysteine and the closing phenylalanine or tryptophan. A D gene is named only where the DNA matches it firmly. A row's size may be missing; if present it is once, few, many or a size class.

d_call j_call v_call clone_size cdr3_aa cdr3_nt
. TRBJ1-1 TRBV4-3 many CASSHPSKGEAFF TGCGCCAGCAGCCACCCCTCGAAGGGAGAAGCTTTCTTT
. TRBJ1-5 TRBV4-3 few CASSQDGRRYNQPQHF TGCGCCAGCAGCCAAGATGGGCGGCGGTACAATCAGCCCCAGCATTTT
TRBD1 TRBJ2-5 TRBV6-1 few CASIRTGLANEQYF TGTGCCAGCATCAGGACAGGGCTGGCGAATGAGCAGTACTTC
. TRBJ1-2 TRBV12-3/TRBV12-4 many CASRTGARYGYTF TGTGCCAGCAGGACGGGGGCGCGCTATGGCTACACCTTC
TRBD2 TRBJ2-7 TRBV6-6 many CASSWSQRGALGEQYF TGTGCCAGCAGCTGGTCCCAGCGGGGGGCCCTTGGCGAGCAGTACTTC
TRBD2 TRBJ2-1 TRBV7-9 . CASGEIAGTSGSNEQFF TGTGCCAGCGGGGAAATTGCGGGGACTAGCGGGAGTAATGAGCAGTTCTTC
TRBD1 TRBJ1-1 TRBV6-2/TRBV6-3 . CASRQGRGAFF TGTGCCAGCAGACAGGGGCGGGGAGCTTTCTTT
. TRBJ1-2 TRBV30 . CAWTVNYGYTF TGTGCCTGGACAGTGAACTATGGCTACACCTTC
. TRBJ2-1 TRBV19 . CASSIRQANYNEQFF TGTGCCAGTAGTATTCGGCAGGCGAATTACAATGAGCAGTTCTTC
. TRBJ1-1 TRBV20-1 few CSALLDRTVAFF TGCAGTGCACTCCTGGACCGTACGGTGGCTTTCTTT
. TRBJ1-5 TRBV2 few CASSDGGQSNQPQHF TGTGCCAGCAGCGACGGGGGACAAAGCAATCAGCCCCAGCATTTT
. TRBJ1-1 TRBV21-1 . CASSKEVPENTEAFF TGTGCCAGCAGCAAGGAGGTCCCGGAGAACACTGAAGCTTTCTTT
. TRBJ2-7 TRBV7-9 . CASSLDRTEQYF TGTGCCAGCAGCTTAGATCGAACCGAGCAGTACTTC
TRBD1 TRBJ2-7 TRBV12-3/TRBV12-4 many CASRSGTAAYEQYF TGTGCCAGCCGATCCGGGACAGCCGCCTACGAGCAGTACTTC
. TRBJ1-6 TRBV6-2/TRBV6-3 many CASSYEGHRNSPLHF TGTGCCAGCAGTTACGAAGGGCATCGGAATTCACCCCTCCACTTT
TRBD1 TRBJ2-1 TRBV24-1 many CATSRGQGYNEQFF TGTGCCACCAGTCGGGGACAGGGGTACAATGAGCAGTTCTTC
. TRBJ2-7 TRBV12-3/TRBV12-4 . CASRGNGYSYEQYF TGTGCCAGCAGGGGGAATGGGTACTCCTACGAGCAGTACTTC
TRBD2 TRBJ2-5 TRBV5-6 . CASTNILAGGGETQYF TGTGCCAGCACCAACATACTAGCGGGGGGTGGAGAGACCCAGTACTTC
. TRBJ2-7 TRBV2 many CASSEQAATAYEQYF TGTGCCAGCAGTGAGCAGGCGGCCACGGCCTACGAGCAGTACTTC
. TRBJ2-1 TRBV5-1 many CASSLSGTYYNEQFF TGCGCCAGCAGCTTATCCGGGACATACTACAATGAGCAGTTCTTC
. TRBJ1-5 TRBV7-9 few CASSLATQPQHF TGTGCCAGCAGCTTAGCGACACAGCCCCAGCATTTT
. TRBJ2-1 TRBV7-3 . CASSPGFGDEQFF TGTGCCAGCAGCCCAGGGTTTGGGGATGAGCAGTTCTTC
. TRBJ2-7 TRBV7-2 many CASSLAAGALYEQYF TGTGCCAGCAGCTTAGCGGCGGGGGCCCTCTACGAGCAGTACTTC
TRBD1 TRBJ2-3 TRBV15 many CALGQGNTDTQYF TGTGCCCTAGGACAGGGAAACACAGATACGCAGTATTTT
. TRBJ2-7 TRBV19 once CTSSIQSDLASYEQYF TGTACCAGTAGTATACAGTCAGATCTCGCCTCCTACGAGCAGTACTTC
. TRBJ2-7 TRBV6-5 many CASSYREPGAIVDEQYF TGTGCCAGCAGTTACCGGGAACCGGGAGCTATCGTCGACGAGCAGTACTTC
TRBD1 TRBJ2-6 TRBV5-1 . CASSAPGGDPGANVLTF TGCGCCAGCAGCGCCCCAGGGGGCGATCCCGGGGCCAACGTCCTGACTTTC
. TRBJ1-4 TRBV6-1 . CASSATNRFGTSREKLFF TGTGCCAGCAGCGCTACGAACAGGTTTGGGACGAGCAGGGAAAAACTGTTTTTT
. TRBJ2-7 TRBV9 . CASSVNSLDYEQYF TGTGCCAGCAGCGTCAACAGCCTGGACTACGAGCAGTACTTC
. TRBJ2-7 TRBV7-2 many CASSPSAGFDSYEQYF TGTGCCAGCAGCCCGAGTGCGGGTTTCGACTCCTACGAGCAGTACTTC
TRBD1 TRBJ1-2 TRBV4-1 . CASSQDPGQVDGYTF TGCGCCAGCAGCCAAGATCCGGGACAGGTCGATGGCTACACCTTC
TRBD2 TRBJ2-4 TRBV12-3/TRBV12-4 many CASSLTGGGKNIQYF TGTGCCAGCAGTTTGACGGGGGGGGGAAAAAACATTCAGTACTTC
. TRBJ1-1 TRBV6-2/TRBV6-3 . CASSYKGYTEAFF TGTGCCAGCAGTTACAAAGGGTATACTGAAGCTTTCTTT
. TRBJ2-5 TRBV20-1 few CSARDRTARETQYF TGCAGTGCTAGAGATCGTACAGCCCGTGAGACCCAGTACTTC
TRBD2 TRBJ2-1 TRBV7-3 many CASSPGLAGIYEQFF TGTGCCAGCAGCCCCGGACTAGCGGGGATATATGAGCAGTTCTTC
. TRBJ1-1 TRBV7-2 many CASSLVGGTRNTEAFF TGTGCCAGCAGCTTAGTGGGAGGTACTAGGAACACTGAAGCTTTCTTT
TRBD1 TRBJ1-2 TRBV28 . CASSLPGGYGHTF TGTGCCAGCAGTTTACCAGGGGGCTATGGCCACACCTTC
TRBD2 TRBJ2-1 TRBV4-2 many CASSPLKGLAGSEQFF TGTGCCAGCAGCCCCTTAAAGGGACTAGCGGGGTCTGAGCAGTTCTTC
TRBD2 TRBJ2-7 TRBV5-1 many CASSLVGGFAYEQYF TGCGCCAGCAGCTTGGTCGGGGGGTTTGCCTACGAGCAGTACTTC
TRBD2 TRBJ2-7 TRBV3-1 many CASSQGTSGGARQYF TGTGCCAGCAGCCAAGGGACTAGCGGGGGGGCCAGGCAGTACTTC
. TRBJ2-3 TRBV5-1 . CASSLDVSDYVTDTQYF TGCGCCAGCAGCTTGGATGTCTCGGACTATGTCACAGATACGCAGTATTTT
TRBD2 TRBJ2-5 TRBV20-1 . CSARGGLAGVVETQYF TGCAGTGCTAGAGGTGGTTTAGCGGGAGTAGTAGAGACCCAGTACTTC
TRBD1 TRBJ2-5 TRBV20-1 many CSARDEGRGLETQYF TGCAGTGCTAGAGACGAGGGCAGGGGGCTTGAGACCCAGTACTTC
. TRBJ1-4 TRBV4-3 many CASSQDRLGGGEKLFF TGCGCCAGCAGCCAAGATAGGCTAGGGGGAGGTGAAAAACTGTTTTTT
. TRBJ1-2 TRBV6-2/TRBV6-3 . CASRYDSNYGYTF TGTGCCAGCAGGTACGACAGCAACTATGGCTACACCTTC
. TRBJ2-3 TRBV12-5 many CASANDWPSPDTQYF TGTGCTAGTGCCAATGACTGGCCGTCCCCAGATACGCAGTATTTT
. TRBJ2-5 TRBV20-1 many CSASRLTQETQYF TGCAGTGCTAGTAGGCTCACCCAAGAGACCCAGTACTTC
TRBD2 TRBJ2-2 TRBV12-3/TRBV12-4 . CASSRGGSGELFF TGTGCCAGCAGTCGGGGGGGGAGCGGGGAGCTGTTTTTT
. TRBJ2-1 TRBV25-1 many CASSGRAGYTSYNEQFF TGTGCCAGCAGTGGGCGGGCAGGCTATACCTCCTACAATGAGCAGTTCTTC
. TRBJ2-7 TRBV20-1 once CSARDFTTDEQYF TGCAGTGCTAGAGATTTTACAACGGACGAGCAGTACTTC
. TRBJ2-7 TRBV7-8 many CASSLDRSSSYEQYF TGTGCCAGCAGCTTAGACCGATCCAGCTCCTACGAGCAGTACTTC